This passage covers 7 T cell receptor beta chains from one sample sequenced in a study of blood T cell repertoires in COVID-19. Clones were sequenced by immunoSEQ multiplex PCR, and TCRdb holds only the in-frame ones, with some missing. The profile covers 60,000 to 70,000 clones, with 65% to 75% appearing a single time and 25% to 30% taken by the ten largest. Sequencing was performed on peripheral blood. These receptors all come from a woman at least 80 years old with acute or convalescent COVID-19.

The gene calls are TRBV28 and TRBJ1-5; D might be TRBD1 (6 bases). Looked up from germline, CDR1 is MDHEN and CDR2 is SYDVKM. This CDR3 has 16 residues. The germline V and J ends were trimmed by 6 bases and 5 bases, with 20 bases remaining between them. DNA for the CDR3: TGTGCCAGCAGACGCTCGACAGGAACTCGGGATCAGCCCCAGCATTTT. Amino acids: CASRRSTGTRDQPQHF. The variable domain in full, completed from reference TRBV28 and TRBJ1-5, reads DVKVTQSSRYLVKRTGEKVFLECVQDMDHENMFWYRQDPGLGLRLIYFSYDVKMKEKGDIPEGYSVSREKKERFSLILESASTNQTSMYLCASRRSTGTRDQPQHFGDGTRLSIL.

The rearrangement joins TRBV11-2 to TRBJ2-7, with a weak D call TRBD2 (6 bases). Trimming cost V 1 base and J 1 base, with 11 bases left between them. CDR3 size: 15 residues. Per the germline V gene, CDR1 is SGHAT and CDR2 is FQNNGV. The CDR3 here is CASSLVGDSSYEQYF. The CDR3 nucleotides read TGTGCCAGCAGCTTAGTAGGGGACTCGTCCTACGAGCAGTACTTC.

The chain combines TRBV3-1 (or the pseudogene TRBV3-2) with TRBJ1-1; 9 nucleotides line up with TRBD1. The germline V gene has CDR1 LGHDT and CDR2 YNNKEL (reference sequence). J was trimmed by 4 bases and V by 6 bases; bases with no gene match: 9. This CDR3 has 15 amino acids. The CDR3 loop reads CASRGQGQGFTEAFF. The DNA for the CDR3 is TGTGCCAGCAGAGGGCAGGGACAGGGATTCACTGAAGCTTTCTTT.

The DNA of the CDR3 is TGTGCCAGTAGTACCTCCCTACTAGCGGGGCTACCTAGCACCGGGGAGCTGTTTTTT. Translation: CASSTSLLAGLPSTGELFF. V usage is TRBV19 and J usage is TRBJ2-2, with 10 bases identical to TRBD2. The CDR3 consists of 19 residues. Germline CDR1 and CDR2: LNHDA and SQIVND (reference sequence). Trimming cost V 4 bases and J 4 bases; bases outside gene matches: 15.

The chain combines TRBV7-2 with TRBJ2-5; a possible D gene is TRBD2 (6 bases). The CDR3 loop spans 14 amino acids. Trimming stripped 3 bases from V and 5 bases from J, with 13 bases between. Germline loops: CDR1 SGHTA, CDR2 FQGNSA. The CDR3 DNA is TGTGCCAGCAGCTTGCTGGGGGGACGCGAGACCCAGTACTTC. Protein product: CASSLLGGRETQYF.

The chain uses TRBV3-1 (or the pseudogene TRBV3-2) and TRBJ2-3; 10 bases are shared with TRBD2. The germline CDR1 and CDR2 sequences are LGHDT and YNNKEL (reference sequence). Losses at the gene ends were 1 base for V and 9 bases for J; bases not matched to a gene: 7. The CDR3 has 15 amino acids. The DNA of the CDR3 is TGTGCCAGCAGCCAAGTCTCAGCGGGAGGGGCAACGCAGTATTTT. Its protein is CASSQVSAGGATQYF.

The rearrangement uses TRBV7-2 and TRBJ2-2; 9 bases agree with TRBD1. V lost 3 bases to trimming and J lost 3 bases; unmatched junction nucleotides: 2. CDR3 length: 15 residues. From germline, CDR1 is SGHTA and CDR2 FQGNSA. The CDR3 loop is CASSLTGGDTGELFF. The CDR3 nucleotides read TGTGCCAGCAGCTTGACAGGGGGGGACACCGGGGAGCTGTTTTTT.